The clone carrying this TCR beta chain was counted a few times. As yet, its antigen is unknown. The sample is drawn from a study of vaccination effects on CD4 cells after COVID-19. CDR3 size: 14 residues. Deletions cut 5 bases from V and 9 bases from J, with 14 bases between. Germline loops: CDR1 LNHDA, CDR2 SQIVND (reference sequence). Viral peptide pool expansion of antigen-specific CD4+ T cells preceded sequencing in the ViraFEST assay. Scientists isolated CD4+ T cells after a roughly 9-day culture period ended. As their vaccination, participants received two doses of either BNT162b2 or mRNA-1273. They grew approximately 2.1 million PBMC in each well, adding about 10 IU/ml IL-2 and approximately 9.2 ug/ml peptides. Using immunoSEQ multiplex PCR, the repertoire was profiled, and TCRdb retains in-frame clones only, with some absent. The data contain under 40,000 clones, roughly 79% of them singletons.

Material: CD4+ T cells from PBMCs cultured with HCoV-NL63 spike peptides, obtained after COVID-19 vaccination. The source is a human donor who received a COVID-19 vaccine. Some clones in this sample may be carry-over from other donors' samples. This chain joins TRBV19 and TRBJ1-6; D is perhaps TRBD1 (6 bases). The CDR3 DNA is TGTGCCAGTAGTGTGAGGGGGGAAGGTTCACCCCTCCACTTT. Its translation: CASSVRGEGSPLHF.